These T cell receptor beta chains were read from a single sample in a study of CD4 T cells in relation to SARS-CoV-2 and coronaviruses. The table came from immunoSEQ multiplex PCR; TCRdb's copy has only in-frame clones and leaves some out. The profile shows roughly 20,000 clones, over 70% of them singletons. Antigens for these TCRs are unknown. Sequenced input: CD4+ T cells from PBMCs, cultured in vitro. These receptors were collected from a human donor in good health. CDR3s include the opening cysteine and the closing phenylalanine or tryptophan. D genes are given only for firm matches. A clone size is listed for some rows: how often the clone was seen (once, few, many), or a class if it is expanded.

NA	TRBJ2-7	NA	TRBV3-1/TRBV3-2	TGTGCCAGCGGTAGTCTAATAGAGCAGTACTTC	CASGSLIEQYF
NA	TRBJ2-4	once	TRBV4-1	TGCGCCAGCAGCCAAGCCGGGCAGGGGGCCAAAAACATTCAGTACTTC	CASSQAGQGAKNIQYF
TRBD1	TRBJ2-7	NA	TRBV7-2	TGTGCCAGCAGCTTATTCCCAGGGGGATCCCACGAGCAGTACTTC	CASSLFPGGSHEQYF
NA	TRBJ2-5	NA	TRBV11-3	TGTGCCAGCAGCAGAGGTGCAGCCGAAGAGACCCAGTACTTC	CASSRGAAEETQYF
NA	TRBJ1-3	medium-sized	TRBV7-8	TGTGCCAGCAGCTTAGCGGCGGGACGGCTCTCTGGAAACACCATATATTTT	CASSLAAGRLSGNTIYF
NA	TRBJ2-1	NA	TRBV7-2	TGTGCCAGCAGCTTTGACGGGAGTTCCTACAATGAGCAGTTCTTC	CASSFDGSSYNEQFF
NA	TRBJ2-2	NA	TRBV10-3	TGTGCCATCAGTGAGTCGTCCAGGGACGCCGGGGAGCTGTTTTTT	CAISESSRDAGELFF
NA	TRBJ2-7	NA	TRBV4-1	TGCGCCAGCAGCCAAGATGAAAGCCGAAGGGGTACCTACGAGCAGTACTTC	CASSQDESRRGTYEQYF
NA	TRBJ1-4	NA	TRBV30	TGTGCCGGCTCCGGGGACCCTGAAAAACTGTTTTTT	CAGSGDPEKLFF
NA	TRBJ1-5	NA	TRBV7-8	TGTGCCAGCAGCTCCCAGACAGGAGGCAATCAGCCCCAGCATTTT	CASSSQTGGNQPQHF
NA	TRBJ1-2	NA	TRBV24-1	TGTGCCACCAGTGATTTGCATGGTCTCGGCTACACCTTC	CATSDLHGLGYTF
TRBD2	TRBJ2-1	NA	TRBV5-1	TGCGCCAGCAAAAAGTGGGCGGGAGGGAGGTCTGAGCAGTTCTTC	CASKKWAGGRSEQFF
NA	TRBJ2-5	NA	TRBV10-1	TGCGCCAGCAGTGATAATACTGACCGGGAGACCCAGTACTTC	CASSDNTDRETQYF
TRBD1	TRBJ1-3	NA	TRBV15	TGTGCCACCAGCAGGGACAGGGAGAGCTCTGGAAACACCATATATTTT	CATSRDRESSGNTIYF
TRBD2	TRBJ2-5	NA	TRBV5-1	TGCGCCAGCAGCCGTAGACGGGCCTTAGCGGGAGATGCCCAAGAGACCCAGTACTTC	CASSRRRALAGDAQETQYF
TRBD1	TRBJ1-4	NA	TRBV5-1	TGCGCCAGCAGCTTGGCCGGACAGGGGAGTGAAAAACTGTTTTTT	CASSLAGQGSEKLFF
TRBD2	TRBJ2-1	NA	TRBV6-5	TGTGCCAGTTTTAGCGGGCTAGCGGGAGCCAATGAGCAGTTCTTC	CASFSGLAGANEQFF
NA	TRBJ2-7	NA	TRBV6-5	TGTGCCAGCAGTTCGGTGGACCCACCCCACGAGCAGTACTTC	CASSSVDPPHEQYF
NA	TRBJ1-5	few	TRBV30	TGTGCCTGGAGTGTCCCACTAGCCCAGCCCCAGCATTTT	CAWSVPLAQPQHF
TRBD1	TRBJ2-2	NA	TRBV7-2	TGTGCCAGCAGCTCCAGTGGACAGGCGAGAACCGGGGAGCTGTTTTTT	CASSSSGQARTGELFF
TRBD1	TRBJ1-1	few	TRBV2	TGTGCCAGCACTCCCGGACAGGGGAACACTGAAGCTTTCTTT	CASTPGQGNTEAFF
TRBD1	TRBJ1-4	few	TRBV28	TGTGCCAGCGGGAGGACAGGGCCTGATGAAAAACTGTTTTTT	CASGRTGPDEKLFF
NA	TRBJ1-1	few	TRBV30	TGTGCCTGGAGTGTATGGGGAGGCGCTGAAGCTTTCTTT	CAWSVWGGAEAFF
NA	TRBJ2-1	NA	TRBV5-8	TGTGCCAGCAGCTTGAGTACGAACAATGAGCAGTTCTTC	CASSLSTNNEQFF
NA	TRBJ2-1	NA	TRBV2	TGTGCCAGCAGTGAAGCGCAGACACAATACAATGAGCAGTTCTTC	CASSEAQTQYNEQFF
TRBD1	TRBJ2-1	NA	TRBV28	TGTGCCAGCGAGACAGGGGGCAACCTTAACAATGAGCAGTTCTTC	CASETGGNLNNEQFF
NA	TRBJ2-3	NA	TRBV19	TGTGCCAGCGCTTTAGGGGGATTCACAGATACGCAGTATTTT	CASALGGFTDTQYF
NA	TRBJ2-7	NA	TRBV15	TGTGCCACCAGCCCGGGGATCTCCTACGAGCAGTACTTC	CATSPGISYEQYF
TRBD1	TRBJ1-3	NA	TRBV28	TGTGCCAGCAGGGGACAGAGCTCTGGAAACACCATATATTTT	CASRGQSSGNTIYF
NA	TRBJ2-7	NA	TRBV11-2	TGTGCCAGCAGCTTAGATTTCACATACTACGAGCAGTACTTC	CASSLDFTYYEQYF
TRBD2	TRBJ2-7	NA	TRBV28	TGTGCCAGCAGCTATTCCGGGACTATGTTTTACGAGCAGTACTTC	CASSYSGTMFYEQYF
NA	TRBJ2-4	few	TRBV3-1/TRBV3-2	TGTGCCAGCAGCCGACGTTCATGGGAGGCGACCAAAAACATTCAGTACTTC	CASSRRSWEATKNIQYF
NA	TRBJ1-1	NA	TRBV5-6	TGTGCCAGCAGCTTGTCTGTGATCACTGAAGCTTTCTTT	CASSLSVITEAFF
NA	TRBJ2-7	NA	TRBV3-1/TRBV3-2	TGTGCCAGCAGCCAGGGACTCAAGACCTACGAGCAGTACTTC	CASSQGLKTYEQYF
TRBD1	TRBJ1-5	NA	TRBV4-1	TGCGCCAGCTCGTCGACAGGGGCAAACTATCAGCCCCAGCATTTT	CASSSTGANYQPQHF
TRBD2	TRBJ2-1	NA	TRBV9	TGTGCCAGCAGTCCAGAAGGAACTAGCGGGAGGGCCGTCAGTAATGAGCAGTTCTTC	CASSPEGTSGRAVSNEQFF
NA	TRBJ2-6	NA	TRBV6-4	TGTGCCAGCAGAACGACAGCCGTTGAAGCGGGGGCCAACGTCCTGACTTTC	CASRTTAVEAGANVLTF
NA	TRBJ1-1	few	TRBV4-1	TGCGCCAGCAGCCAGCTGACAGGCTCGGACACTGAAGCTTTCTTT	CASSQLTGSDTEAFF
TRBD2	TRBJ2-7	NA	TRBV28	TGTGCCAGCAGCGCCGGATCGACTAGCGGGAACTACGAGCAGTACTTC	CASSAGSTSGNYEQYF
NA	TRBJ1-1	NA	TRBV19	TGTGCCAGTAGTATAGTGGGCTTTACTGAAGCTTTCTTT	CASSIVGFTEAFF
NA	TRBJ2-7	NA	TRBV29-1	TGCAGCGTTGTTCGTGGGCGGAACGAGCAGTACTTC	CSVVRGRNEQYF
TRBD1	TRBJ1-1	once	TRBV7-8	TGTGCCAGCAGCTTAGCTGTTGGGCAGGGGGCCTCCACTGAAGCTTTCTTT	CASSLAVGQGASTEAFF
NA	TRBJ1-6	NA	TRBV28	TGTGCCAGCAGCTCCTGGGGGAGTAATTCACCCCTCCACTTT	CASSSWGSNSPLHF
TRBD1	TRBJ1-1	NA	TRBV28	TGTGCCAGCAGTTTATGGGGCCAACAGGGGACGAACACTGAAGCTTTCTTT	CASSLWGQQGTNTEAFF
TRBD2	TRBJ2-1	NA	TRBV19	TGTGCCAGTAGTACCGCTCGGACTAGCGGGAGCTCTGAGCAGTTCTTC	CASSTARTSGSSEQFF
NA	TRBJ2-7	NA	TRBV19	TGTGCCAGTAGTGTCCGGGATAACTACGAGCAGTACTTC	CASSVRDNYEQYF
TRBD2	TRBJ2-1	NA	TRBV30	TGTGCCTGGAAGGCCAGGGGACTAGCGGAGTCCTACAATGAGCAGTTCTTC	CAWKARGLAESYNEQFF